This entry features one T cell receptor (beta chain) sequence. A few counts support this clone. The target of this receptor is not known. The input lacks base qualities; no much larger clone sits a single base away. From the cysteine through the phenylalanine, the CDR3 covers 18 amino acids. Just CDR3 DNA is preserved here, 54 bases in frame from base 1. The CDR1 and CDR2 encoded by the germline V gene are KGHSH and LQKENI. Trimming accounts for 5 bases at V and 3 bases at J, while the number of junction bases matched to no gene is 10. The cohort comprised under 700 healthy bone marrow donors. At the time of sampling, every cohort member was nominally healthy, though immune exposures that went unrecorded were likely present. The donor tested CMV seronegative, placing the donor among the 350 or so seronegative members of the cohort. A peripheral blood sample was provided by each donor, and peripheral blood mononuclear cells were used for TCR beta sequencing. The Qiagen DNeasy Blood Extraction Kit was used to extract genomic DNA from the blood cell samples.

Receptors were amplified or captured by the immunoSEQ multiplex PCR assay. A mixture of 60 forward primers for TCR Vbeta segments and 13 reverse primers for TCR Jbeta segments was used in the multiplex PCR. The CDR3 region of rearranged TCR beta genes was amplified from genomic DNA with a multiplex PCR assay. The amplified TCR beta libraries were sequenced on the Illumina HiSeq System as 87-base-pair reads. Concerning the study's data processing: A later analysis counted tens of millions of unique TCR beta chains across the 666 repertoires, and roughly 10 million of these chains were shared by at least two donors. To remove PCR and sequencing errors, raw reads were error-corrected and collapsed into unique sequences using a nearest-neighbor algorithm that merged closely related sequences. Alignment of CDR3 sequences to IMGT reference sequences was used to assign V, D and J gene segments. Each retained sequence needed at least a six-nucleotide match to both a V gene segment and a J gene segment. A rearrangement was called productive if the CDR3 had no stop codons and remained in frame with V and J, and every other rearrangement was called non-productive. CDR3 was defined by IMGT convention, running from the second conserved V-encoded cysteine to the conserved J-encoded phenylalanine. The earlier analysis of about 590 of the donors excluded sequences that lacked an unambiguous match to a single V gene segment. An earlier analysis of several hundred of the donors classified V segments as functional when productive rearrangements were above 56.7% and as segregating when the standard deviation between donors was above 5%. A statistical classification framework was built to diagnose cytomegalovirus status from the catalog of TCR beta chain sequences. A later analysis assigned V and J genes by comparing TCR nucleotide sequences with IMGT/GENE-DB human TR gene sequences. Using the TCRdist pipeline, a later analysis assigned CDR3 sequences along with most-parsimonious VDJ recombination scenarios. In a later analysis, each TCR beta chain was defined by its CDR3 amino acid sequence together with its V-gene family, and reads without a unique V-gene family were excluded. To address suspected cross-contamination and a sequencing artifact, a later analysis removed approximately 600 highly shared, low-generation-probability nucleotide sequences. For each public chain, a later analysis derived a clonal expansion index from normalized ranks of inferred template counts within each repertoire. A later analysis computed generation probabilities with a VDJ recombination model fitted to out-of-frame rearrangements, and checked the results against IGoR. In a later analysis, TCR-TCR, TCR-HLA and TCR-CMV co-occurrence was scored with hypergeometric tests, and a repertoire-size bias correction was applied to TCR pairs. In a later analysis, false discovery rates were estimated by permuting HLA or CMV assignments 20 times. In a later analysis, co-occurring TCRs were grouped using DBSCAN, and TCRdist sequence similarity was added for clustering within HLA-allele-positive subsets. Co-occurrence clustering excluded repertoires with fewer than 30,000 or more than 120,000 public chains, plus five with anomalous nucleotide sharing. The table was pulled from immuneACCESS by TCRdb, which kept in-frame rearrangements only. Such tables lose some clones; where checked, under half of the loss comes from unresolved V genes, and the rest has no known cause. From that table come the V and J calls and clone size; the DNA was used to work out D and trimming. In all, the sample holds approximately 140,000 clones, and approximately 70% of those were seen once. 1.6% of the sample goes to the ten largest clones.

This specimen belongs to a study of cytomegalovirus exposure and HLA in healthy donors (TCRdb year 2017). In the study overall: An earlier analysis of more than 550 of the donors reported 250 to 350 Gb of sequence data and around 120 million unique TCR beta sequences obtained from some 170 million T cells. HLA typing covered class I and class II loci at four-digit resolution. A separate validation cohort of roughly 120 different subjects was used in addition to the approximately 640-subject first cohort. An early release covering about 600 HLA-typed donors comprised about 300 gigabases of sequencing data and roughly 85 million unique TCR sequences. Among the roughly 400 genotyped donors, about 85% belonged to the genetic ancestry cluster associated with self-reported Caucasian donors. Because of strong linkage in the cohort, roughly five DR-DQ haplotypes were treated as single units for association and clustering. Donor age, sex, ethnicity and CMV serostatus were compiled together with the repertoire data. In an earlier analysis of 500 to 650 of the donors, high-throughput TCR beta sequencing was used to judge whether each TCR beta V gene segment behaved as functional or pseudogenic. In the later analysis, no new phenotypic data were used to find candidate immune exposures; instead, reliance was placed on TCR beta sequences and their occurrence across donors. A later analysis re-examined previously published TCR beta repertoires from roughly 650 donors and added high-resolution HLA genotyping to investigate patterns of TCR occurrence. Every discovery cohort repertoire had been produced on one sequencing platform. The study combined high-throughput TCR immunosequencing, statistical association of individual TCRs with disease status, and machine learning to predict cytomegalovirus infection status. Among about 400 genotyped donors of the cohort, an average of about 240,000 unique TCR beta nucleotide sequences was sequenced per donor, of which about 18% were non-productive. The number of typed donors differed by locus: about 620-640 for A, B, C, DRB1 and DQB1; approximately 540 for DQA1; 606 for DPA1; and some 430 for DPB1. Genome-wide SNP genotypes for about 55% of the 666 donors were used in a later genetic analysis, which treated that subset as a discovery cohort. Using immunosequencing, the study profiled T cell repertoires from fewer than 850 subjects and related those repertoires to cytomegalovirus serostatus. The study was designed to test whether signatures of past pathogen exposure could be identified by cataloging public T cell receptors. What the study reported, not specific to this receptor: In a later analysis, most CMV-associated TCR beta chains were found to appear HLA-restricted, with HLA associations seemingly driven largely by CMV exposure. Correlated functional status among segregating V segments might reflect linkage disequilibrium, but an unknown experimental factor could not be ruled out. A later analysis found that TCR association rates varied across HLA loci, with DRB1 alleles showing the most associated TCRs and HLA-C alleles the fewest. A further reported finding was that TCR beta sequences accurately predicted the HLA-A and HLA-B alleles for most subjects in the first cohort. The cohort was sequenced for TCR beta chains only, and without alpha or paired-chain data the features that could be detected were limited. At a false discovery rate of 0.05, a later analysis linked 16,951 TCR beta sequences to specific HLA alleles. The study listed 164 TCR beta chains as associated with cytomegalovirus. According to the authors, the approach could potentially be generalized to other disease states and immunological phenotypes. An association between a missense DCLRE1C variant and V-gene and J-gene trimming of TCR beta chains was found in a later genetic analysis and replicated in an independent cohort. Compared with equally common non-associated chains, HLA-associated TCR beta chains in a later analysis were more clonally expanded and had lower generation probabilities. In an earlier analysis of approximately 600 of the donors, most TCR beta V segments were observed in productive rearrangements about 90% or about 30% of the time, broadly matching IMGT annotations. CMV serostatus was the only immune exposure information available for the cohort. Because HLA typing was unavailable for some donors at each locus, only the typed subset was used in association tests. A few of the identified cytomegalovirus-associated TCR beta chains were confirmed in vitro to be specific for cytomegalovirus antigens. The presence/absence analyses assumed that sequencing depth was roughly uniform across donors, and that assumption may not be true. A cluster of highly shared sequence variants was judged likely to represent a technical artifact of the sequencing pipeline. About 17 rarely observed V segments, including chromosome 9 orphons, were excluded from the earlier analysis of approximately 500 of the donors because counts were too low. Compared with the roughly 720-donor mean, donors in an Asian-associated ancestry cluster had fewer N-insertions in productive TCRs, according to a later genetic analysis. Some IMGT-functional V segments, including TRBV6-2 and TRBV6-3, could not be told apart with the 87-base-pair reads, so those segments were excluded. When HLA alleles, especially DR and DQ, strongly co-occurred, attributing TCR associations to individual alleles was difficult. While some public TCRs were present in many individuals, most TCR sequences turned up only very rarely across donors. The classifier was reported to diagnose cytomegalovirus status with high specificity and sensitivity in both the original cohort and the validation cohort. In a later analysis, several top co-occurrence clusters were reported to appear linked to parvovirus B19, influenza, CMV and Epstein-Barr virus.

Sequenced: PBMCs. The origin of this receptor is a woman under 30 in good health and CMV-seronegative. The rearrangement joined TRBV18 to TRBJ2-2; a stretch of 12 junction bases matches TRBD2. The CDR3 here reads CASSARPSGRVDTGELFF. The DNA sequence is as follows: TGTGCCAGCTCAGCACGGCCTAGCGGGAGGGTCGACACCGGGGAGCTGTTTTTT.